These 11 T cell receptor beta chains were sequenced from one sample in a study of blood T cell repertoires in COVID-19. Assay: immunoSEQ multiplex PCR; the TCRdb copy retains only in-frame clones and omits some. The sample yields tens of thousands of clones, under 80% seen once. Sequencing was performed on peripheral blood. These TCRs come from a human donor in a cohort sampled during active COVID-19.

The CDR3 protein is CAILKQGAGETQYF. For the CDR3, the DNA is TGTGCCATCCTGAAACAGGGGGCTGGAGAGACCCAGTACTTC. The chain is built from TRBV5-4 and TRBJ2-5; 9 bases match TRBD1. The V gene end was trimmed by 9 bases and the J gene end by 4 bases; junction bases not matched to a gene: 10. The length of the CDR3 is 14 residues. Germline assignment: CDR1 SGHNT and CDR2 YYREEE (reference sequence).

The chain links TRBV6-5 to TRBJ1-5; D may be TRBD1 (5 bases). CDR3 length: 14 amino acids. V was clipped by 7 bases and J by 4 bases, with 14 bases between them. In germline, CDR1 is MNHEY, CDR2 SVGAGI. CDR3 sequence reads: CASNSIDRNQPQHF. The CDR3 DNA reads as TGTGCCAGCAATTCTATCGACAGAAATCAGCCCCAGCATTTT.

The chain combines TRBV2 with TRBJ1-1; 8 bases fit TRBD1. CDR3 size: 15 residues. CDR1 and CDR2 (germline): SNHLY, FYNNEI. Trimming removed 3 bases from V and 7 bases from J; junction bases left unmatched: 10. The CDR3 DNA reads as TGTGCCAGCAGTGACCGGAACAGGGGGATTTTTGAAGCTTTCTTT. It codes for CASSDRNRGIFEAFF. Variable domain in full (rest from reference TRBV2 and TRBJ1-1): EPEVTQTPSHQVTQMGQEVILRCVPISNHLYFYWYRQILGQKVEFLVSFYNNEISEKSEIFDDQFSVERPDGSNFTLKIRSTKLEDSAMYFCASSDRNRGIFEAFFGQGTRLTVV.

This clone was seen only a few times. The V call is TRBV11-3, the J call TRBJ1-1; 11 nucleotides line up with TRBD1. The CDR3 is 13 amino acids. Germline CDR1 SGHNT, CDR2 YENEEA. Unmatched junction bases numbered 6, after V lost 8 bases and J lost 7 bases. The CDR3 here is CASGQGATREAFF. DNA for the CDR3: TGTGCCAGCGGACAGGGGGCCACCCGTGAAGCTTTCTTT.

The chain combines TRBV28 with TRBJ2-7; 8 positions match TRBD1. The ends lost 7 bases at V and 9 bases at J; junction bases unmatched: 14. This CDR3 is built from 14 residues. Germline loops: CDR1 MDHEN, CDR2 SYDVKM. CDR3 residues: CASTPSRGTGLQYF. CDR3 nucleotide sequence: TGTGCCAGCACTCCCTCCAGGGGGACAGGACTGCAGTACTTC.

The CDR3 loop reads CASSTDRNYGYTF. The CDR3 region has the DNA TGTGCCAGCAGCACGGACAGGAACTATGGCTACACCTTC. The chain has TRBV5-4 and TRBJ1-2; TRBD1 agrees at 7 bases. The CDR3 contains 13 residues. The V gene end was trimmed by 4 bases and the J gene end by 2 bases; junction bases not matched to a gene: 2. The germline V gene has CDR1 SGHNT and CDR2 YYREEE (reference sequence).

The chain combines TRBV3-1 (or the pseudogene TRBV3-2) with TRBJ2-5, with 8 bases fitting TRBD1. Germline V gene data show CDR1 as LGHDT and CDR2 as YNNKEL (reference sequence). V lost 2 bases and J lost 5; bases outside the gene matches: 10. CDR3 length: 16 amino acids. CDR3 sequence (DNA): TGTGCCAGCAGCCAAAGCTCAGGGGGCAGGGAGGAGACCCAGTACTTC. Encoded protein: CASSQSSGGREETQYF.

This clone was detected once. The rearrangement links TRBV18 to TRBJ2-1; weak D call: TRBD2 (6 bases). CDR1 is KGHSH, CDR2 LQKENI, per germline. Trimming removed 3 bases from V and 7 bases from J, with 13 bases in between. The CDR3 is 14 residues long. CDR3 loop: CASSPLTSSNEQFF. DNA for the CDR3: TGTGCCAGCTCACCTCTGACTAGTTCAAATGAGCAGTTCTTC.

This sequence joins TRBV30 and TRBJ1-1, with unresolved D. Trimming left V 0 bases short and J 1 base short, with 9 bases between. The CDR3 spans 14 residues. Germline V CDR1 and CDR2: GTSNPN, SVGIG (reference sequence). The CDR3 protein is CAWSVSHGNTEAFF. The CDR3 coding sequence is TGTGCCTGGAGTGTGTCCCACGGGAACACTGAAGCTTTCTTT.

This chain uses TRBV5-1 with TRBJ2-5, with 7 bases lining up with TRBD1. CDR3 size: 14 residues. Germline CDR1 is SGHRS and CDR2 is YFSETQ. The V gene end was trimmed by 3 bases and the J gene end by 4 bases; junction bases not matched to a gene: 6. The CDR3 protein is CASSSQGGGETQYF. In nucleotides, the CDR3 is TGCGCCAGCAGCTCCCAAGGGGGCGGAGAGACCCAGTACTTC.

In this sample, this clone turned up a few times. The chain uses TRBV6-5 and TRBJ1-3; 8 bases align to TRBD1. Germline-derived CDR1 and CDR2 are MNHEY and SVGAGI. The CDR3 runs 15 residues. The V gene end was trimmed by 9 bases and the J gene end by 0 bases; junction bases not matched to a gene: 7. CDR3 region: CASGGQGYSGNTIYF. CDR3 DNA sequence: TGTGCCAGTGGTGGACAGGGCTACTCTGGAAACACCATATATTTT.